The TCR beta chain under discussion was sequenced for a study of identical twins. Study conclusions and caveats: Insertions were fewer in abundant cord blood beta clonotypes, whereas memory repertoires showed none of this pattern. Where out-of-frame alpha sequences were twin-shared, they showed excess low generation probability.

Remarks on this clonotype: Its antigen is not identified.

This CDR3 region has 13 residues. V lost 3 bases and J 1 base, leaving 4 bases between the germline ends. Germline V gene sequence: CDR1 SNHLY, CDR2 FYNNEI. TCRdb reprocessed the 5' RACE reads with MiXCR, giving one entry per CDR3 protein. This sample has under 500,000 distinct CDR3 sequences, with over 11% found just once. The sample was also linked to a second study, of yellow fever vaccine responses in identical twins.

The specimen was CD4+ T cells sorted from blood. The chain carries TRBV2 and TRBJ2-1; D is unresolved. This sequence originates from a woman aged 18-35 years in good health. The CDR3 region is CASSDGSYNEQFF. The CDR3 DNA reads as TGTGCCAGCAGTGATGGGTCCTACAATGAGCAGTTCTTC.